The source of this T cell receptor beta chain is a study of blood T cell repertoires in COVID-19. Turning to the study itself: Researchers got acute and convalescent COVID-19 samples from the United States, Italy and Spain. The analysed material was cDNA or gDNA that came from T cells, B-cell-depleted T cells, or PBMCs.

There are 16 residues in the CDR3. V was shortened by 3 bases and J by 4 bases, with 18 bases between the two germline ends. Germline V gene sequence: CDR1 MDHEN, CDR2 SYDVKM. Seattle's cohort entered during active infection and was followed longitudinally. How the authors handled the data: For nucleated cells, counts were estimated from reference gene primer amplification. TCRdb keeps only in-frame clones here, not all; method: immunoSEQ multiplex PCR. V, J and clone size are taken as reported in that table, and D and trimming were inferred from the DNA itself. The table shows fewer than 650,000 clones, with less than 90% occurring only once.

The chain couples TRBV28 to TRBJ2-5; D is unclear. The sequencing sample was made of peripheral blood. The origin of this receptor is a woman aged 50 to 60 with COVID-19, enrolled during active disease. The CDR3 loop reads CASSLGGPTPLETQYF. DNA for the CDR3: TGTGCCAGCAGTTTGGGTGGGCCCACACCTCTAGAGACCCAGTACTTC.